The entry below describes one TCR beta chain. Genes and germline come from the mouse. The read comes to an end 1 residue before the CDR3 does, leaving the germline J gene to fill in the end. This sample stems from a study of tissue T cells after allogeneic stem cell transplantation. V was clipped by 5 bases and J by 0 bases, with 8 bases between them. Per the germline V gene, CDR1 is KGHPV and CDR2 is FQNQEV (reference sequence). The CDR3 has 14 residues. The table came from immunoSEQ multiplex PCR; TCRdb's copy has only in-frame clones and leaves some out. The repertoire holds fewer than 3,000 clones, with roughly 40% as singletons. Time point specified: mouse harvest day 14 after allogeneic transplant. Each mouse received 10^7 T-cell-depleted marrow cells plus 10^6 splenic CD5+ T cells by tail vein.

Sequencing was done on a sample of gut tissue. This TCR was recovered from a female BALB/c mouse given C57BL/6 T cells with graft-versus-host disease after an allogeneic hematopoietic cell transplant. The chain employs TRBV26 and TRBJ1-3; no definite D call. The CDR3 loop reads CASSSTNSGNTLYF. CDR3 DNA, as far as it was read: TGTGCCAGCAGTTCCACGAATTCTGGAAATACGCTCTAT.